This entry concerns a single TCR beta chain. The antigen remains undetermined. Germline is not matched at one junction end, which may reflect a read error. These archived tumors were resected from patients never given neoadjuvant therapy beforehand. This specimen comes from a study of CXCR4 blockade with PD-1 therapy in pancreatic cancer. Study-wide points: More frequent amino acid clones had more nucleotide rearrangements, suggesting convergent selection. Intratumoral clonality (mean roughly 0.14) exceeded healthy blood (more than 0.045) but did not track survival. Without paired alpha-beta data, shared specificity of dominant clones is unconfirmed.

Using immunoSEQ multiplex PCR, the repertoire was profiled, and TCRdb retains in-frame clones only, with some absent. The sample has fewer than 4,000 clones, 35% to 45% seen once. Sequenced sample: tumor tissue. This TCR was sampled from a human donor with pancreatic ductal adenocarcinoma.

CDR3 sequence reads: CAWSGGSEAFF. CDR3 coding DNA: TGTGCTTGGAGTGGTGGGAGTGAAGCTTTCTTT. The rearrangement uses TRBV30 and TRBJ1-1; D is undetermined. Germline values: CDR1 GTSNPN, CDR2 SVGIG (reference sequence). There are 11 residues in the CDR3.